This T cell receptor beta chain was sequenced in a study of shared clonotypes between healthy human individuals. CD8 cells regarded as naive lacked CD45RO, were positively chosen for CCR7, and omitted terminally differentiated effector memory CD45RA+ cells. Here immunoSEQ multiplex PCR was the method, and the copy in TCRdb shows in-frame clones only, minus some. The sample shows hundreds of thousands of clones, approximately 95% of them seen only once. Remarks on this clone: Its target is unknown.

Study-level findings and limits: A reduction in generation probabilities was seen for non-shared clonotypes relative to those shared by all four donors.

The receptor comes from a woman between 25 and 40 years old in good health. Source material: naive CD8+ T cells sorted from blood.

CDR3 residues: CASSLSPGTAINEQFF. The CDR3 nucleotides are TGTGCCAGCAGTCTCTCCCCCGGGACGGCAATTAATGAGCAGTTCTTC. This chain uses TRBV27 with TRBJ2-1; D tentatively reads TRBD1 or TRBD2 (5 bases each). CDR1 is MNHEY, CDR2 SMNVEV, per germline (reference sequence). V lost 5 bases, J lost 7 bases, and 21 bases lay in between. The CDR3 contains 16 residues.